The entry that follows covers one T cell receptor (beta chain) sequence. No cognate antigen has been identified for it. No much larger clonotype is one base removed from it; base qualities were not supplied. Library preparation employed the immunoSEQ multiplex PCR assay. The deep sequencing platform assayed some 90,000 TCR templates per sample. Genomic DNA extracted from sorted T cells was used for TCRbeta CDR3 sequencing. As for how the authors treated the data: The R programming language was used for clonal analysis of the TCRbeta CDR3 data. Comparing unstimulated samples against CFSE-low samples taken after the reaction was how alloreactive CD4+ and CD8+ clones were defined. By matching sequences to the repertoires of sorted unstimulated Treg and non-Treg cells, each alloreactive CD4+ clone was assigned a regulatory or non-regulatory origin. TCRdb's version of the immuneACCESS table is confined to in-frame rearrangements and falls short of the full clone set. An unresolved V gene accounts for under half of the shortfall where checked; the remainder is of unknown origin. V, J and clone size derive from that table, while D and trimming were established from the DNA sequence. The sample data list fewer than 110,000 clones, and around 90% of these were observed just once. The ten biggest clones cover approximately 12% of the sample.

The source of the sample is a study of siplizumab effects on memory and regulatory T cells (dated by TCRdb to about 2019). Background on the whole study: The effect of the anti-CD2 antibody siplizumab on alloreactive T-cell subsets was examined in allogeneic mixed lymphocyte reactions constructed from human PBMCs. General conclusions and limits of the study: The cumulative frequency of alloreactive sequences that could be traced back to unstimulated CD4+ memory T cells was significantly reduced by siplizumab. Among mappable alloreactive CD4+ clones, an average Treg-derived fraction of almost 70% was observed with siplizumab, compared with around 28% in control reactions. Whether proliferating Tregs from siplizumab cultures actually had suppressive function was not functionally confirmed. Compared with memory T cells, unstimulated naive T cells appeared more diverse, and naive cells seemed to make a substantial contribution to the alloresponse. Roughly 80-95% of proliferating CD4+ or CD8+ clones could not be assigned a naive or memory phenotype. Sequences below about 10^-5 frequency were poorly captured, so only a minor fraction of alloreactive clones could be mapped to unstimulated subsets.

TCRbeta CDR3 sequencing was performed on sorted unstimulated T cells and on proliferating T cells recovered from mixed lymphocyte reactions. Fresh whole blood from around 11 HLA-typed healthy donors was used to isolate PBMCs. To map where alloreactive clones came from, unstimulated CD4+ non-regulatory T cells were FACS-sorted. From the cysteine up to the phenylalanine, the CDR3 has a length of 15 residues. The CDR3 DNA has 45 bases and is translated from base 1. V loses 0 bases of germline sequence and J loses 5 bases, and the interval between the two ends is 11 bases. From a lookup of the germline V gene, CDR1 and CDR2 are SGHRS and YFSETQ.

The V gene is TRBV5-1 and the J gene is TRBJ1-4, with TRBD1 perhaps the D gene, on 6 matching bases. The source of this sequence is a human donor in good health. Input material: non-Treg CD4+ T cells sorted from blood. The cell subset or site label, as the study defines it: FACS-sorted unstimulated CD4+ non-regulatory T cells. The DNA sequence is TGCGCCAGCAGCTTGGGCCAGGGGAGGAATGAAAAACTGTTTTTT. The encoded protein is CASSLGQGRNEKLFF.